This T cell receptor beta chain stems from a study of blood T cell repertoires in COVID-19. This clone appeared a few times. Authors' methods: The assay estimated nucleated cells by amplifying reference gene primers. Method: immunoSEQ multiplex PCR; TCRdb's copy keeps in-frame clones and lacks some. V, J and clone size reflect that table, while D and trimming were determined from the DNA. The top ten clones hold more than 7.5% of a sample with some 140,000 clones, approximately 80% of them seen once. Germline-derived CDR1 and CDR2 are KGHSH and LQKENI. The CDR3 consists of 16 residues. The V and J ends lost 6 bases and 0 bases, in that order; junction bases with no gene match: 8.

This receptor was identified in a woman aged 60-75 years with active or convalescent COVID-19. Material for sequencing was peripheral blood. The chain recombines TRBV18 with TRBJ1-1, with 9 bases fitting TRBD1. CDR3 loop: CASSGTGKGMNTEAFF. CDR3 sequence (DNA): TGTGCCAGCTCCGGGACAGGGAAGGGCATGAACACTGAAGCTTTCTTT.